This T cell receptor beta chain was sequenced during a study of spatial heterogeneity in lung cancer. General observations from the study: For expanded intratumoral alpha and beta TCRs, counts tracked tumor mutation counts.

This clonotype is categorized as medium-sized. What it binds is not known. Time point defined: sample taken at primary tumor resection. TCRdb independently ran MiXCR on the 5' RACE reads; one entry per CDR3 protein. Of over a thousand distinct CDR3 sequences in the sample, 9.5% to 13% were seen once. The V gene lost 2 bases and the J gene lost 1 base, with 8 bases spanning the gap. The CDR3 length is 14 residues. In germline, CDR1 is SGHVS, CDR2 FQNEAQ. This sample comprised lung tumor tissue, obtained at surgery. J is TRBJ2-5 and V is TRBV7-8; D call uncertain. This receptor was taken from a male donor with early-stage non-small cell lung cancer. In DNA, the CDR3 is TGTGCCAGCAGCTTAATAACCTCCCAAGAGACCCAGTACTTC. Translation: CASSLITSQETQYF.